The TCR beta chain described here comes from a study of cytomegalovirus exposure and HLA in healthy donors. The junction had 11 bases not matched to a gene; V was cut back by 10 bases and J by 6 bases. The CDR3 totals 14 residues. The germline V gene has CDR1 MNHEY and CDR2 SMNVEV (reference sequence). Both 60 Vbeta primers and 13 Jbeta primers went into the PCR. The table came from immunoSEQ multiplex PCR; TCRdb's copy has only in-frame clones and leaves some out. In the table there are roughly 140,000 clones, just under 80% of which are singletons. The specimen sequenced was PBMCs. The source of this sequence is a man aged 25 to 45 in good health and CMV-seronegative. The chain uses TRBV27 and TRBJ2-2; 7 positions agree with TRBD2. The CDR3 sequence: CATGTTFRPGELFF. CDR3 nucleotide sequence: TGTGCCACCGGGACTACTTTTCGACCCGGGGAGCTGTTTTTT.